The clone carrying this T cell receptor (beta chain) was seen a single time. Trimming shortened V by 1 base and J by 5 bases, and 9 bases separated the two germline ends. Germline values: CDR1 SGDLS, CDR2 YYNGEE. The CDR3 sequence is 13 residues long. The entry originates in a study of glioma-infiltrating T cells after dendritic cell vaccination. Produced via immunoSEQ multiplex PCR; TCRdb's table is partial and in-frame only. The table has over 90,000 clones, roughly 79% seen once. Sequenced here: blood, sampled before dendritic cell vaccination. The V gene is TRBV9, the J gene TRBJ1-1; unclear D gene. This TCR came from a human donor with glioblastoma. The CDR3 protein is CASSVMTGTEAFF. CDR3 coding DNA: TGTGCCAGCAGCGTAATGACCGGGACTGAAGCTTTCTTT.